The entry below describes one T cell receptor beta chain. What it recognizes is unknown. The entry originates in a study of beta chain features in type 1 diabetes. Expressed TCRB transcripts were sequenced because the entire RNA isolate underwent reverse transcription. The assay was immunoSEQ multiplex PCR, and TCRdb's table has in-frame clones only and misses some. In the table there are 130,000 to 150,000 clones, less than 15% of which are singletons. General study points: Moderately but significantly shorter TCRB CDR3s were found in Type 1 diabetes patients in all four CD4+ subsets.

This CDR3 has 14 amino acids. The V gene's germline CDR1 is MGHRA and CDR2 YSYEKL. V was trimmed by 2 bases and J by 9 bases, leaving 16 bases between them. The chain carries TRBV4-1 and TRBJ2-5; TRBD2 might be the D (6 bases). The source material was central memory CD4+ T cells from blood. The TCR was taken from a man aged 18 to 30 with type 1 diabetes. CDR3 sequence (DNA): TGCGCCAGCAGCCAACCCGGAGGGGCCGGGTCCCAGTACTTC. Translated, it gives CASSQPGGAGSQYF.